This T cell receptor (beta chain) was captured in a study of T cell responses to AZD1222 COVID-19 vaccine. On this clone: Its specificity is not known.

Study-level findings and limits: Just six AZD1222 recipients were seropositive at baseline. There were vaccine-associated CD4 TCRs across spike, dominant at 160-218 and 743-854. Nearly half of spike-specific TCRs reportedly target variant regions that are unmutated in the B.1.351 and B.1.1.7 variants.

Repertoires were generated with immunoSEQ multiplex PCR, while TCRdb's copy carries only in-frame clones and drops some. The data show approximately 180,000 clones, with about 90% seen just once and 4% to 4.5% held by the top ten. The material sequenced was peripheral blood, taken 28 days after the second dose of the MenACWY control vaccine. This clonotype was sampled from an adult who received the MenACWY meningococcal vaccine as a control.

The CDR3 nucleotides are TGCGCCAGCAGCCGGAGGGGGGCTAGCACAGATACGCAGTATTTT. Residues: CASSRRGASTDTQYF. V gene TRBV5-1 combines with J gene TRBJ2-3; tentatively, D is TRBD1 or TRBD2 (6 bases each). V was trimmed by 4 bases and J by 0 bases, leaving 12 bases between them. Germline V gene sequence: CDR1 SGHRS, CDR2 YFSETQ. There are 15 residues in the CDR3.